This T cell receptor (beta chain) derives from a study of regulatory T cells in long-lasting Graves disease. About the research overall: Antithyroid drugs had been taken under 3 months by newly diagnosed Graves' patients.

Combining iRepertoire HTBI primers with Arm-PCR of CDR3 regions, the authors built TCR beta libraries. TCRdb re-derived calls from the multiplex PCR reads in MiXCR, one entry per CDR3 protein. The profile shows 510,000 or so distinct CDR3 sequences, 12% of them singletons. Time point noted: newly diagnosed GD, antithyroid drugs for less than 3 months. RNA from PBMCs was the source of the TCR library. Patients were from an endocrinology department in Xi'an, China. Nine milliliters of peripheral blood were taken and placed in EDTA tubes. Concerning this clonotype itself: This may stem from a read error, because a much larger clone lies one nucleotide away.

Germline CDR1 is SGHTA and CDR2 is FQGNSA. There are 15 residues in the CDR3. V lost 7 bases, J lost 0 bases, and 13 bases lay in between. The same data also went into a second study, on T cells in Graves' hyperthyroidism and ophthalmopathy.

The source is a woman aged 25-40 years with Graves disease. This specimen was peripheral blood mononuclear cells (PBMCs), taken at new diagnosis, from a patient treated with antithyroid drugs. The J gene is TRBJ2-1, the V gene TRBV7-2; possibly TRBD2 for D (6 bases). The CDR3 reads CASTAGLSSYNEQFF. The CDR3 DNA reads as TGTGCCAGCACCGCGGGACTGAGCTCCTACAATGAGCAGTTCTTC.